This T cell receptor beta chain is from a study of blood T cell repertoires in COVID-19. The wider study: Researchers got acute and convalescent COVID-19 samples from the United States, Italy and Spain. In each case, the material was cDNA or gDNA derived from T cells, B-cell-depleted T cells, or PBMCs.

Losses at the gene ends were 5 bases for V and 2 bases for J; bases not matched to a gene: 3. CDR3 size: 15 residues. From germline, CDR1 is SGHTA and CDR2 FQGNSA. This clone appeared once. Under the authors' procedure: Reference gene primer amplification in the assay estimated nucleated cell counts. The assay was immunoSEQ multiplex PCR, and TCRdb's table has in-frame clones only and misses some. V and J calls and clone size are those listed in that table; D and trimming were worked out from the DNA. This table holds about 250,000 clones, roughly 87% found once. This receptor was identified in a man younger than 35 with active or convalescent COVID-19. Sequenced sample: peripheral blood. This rearrangement joins TRBV7-2 to TRBJ2-5, with 12 positions matching TRBD2. The CDR3 DNA follows: TGTGCCAGCAGCGCTCTAGCGGGAGGGCAAGAGACCCAGTACTTC. It codes for CASSALAGGQETQYF.